This T cell receptor (beta chain) was observed in a study of Ad26.COV2.S vaccination and SARS-CoV-2 variants. Overall study: Doses of Ad26.COV2.S were injected into muscle once or twice, 56 days apart.

Germline V gene lookup returns CDR1 SGHNT and CDR2 YYREEE (reference sequence). V was pared by 4 bases and J by 4 bases, with 15 bases between. The CDR3 runs 15 residues. The treatment here: around 19 received Ad26.COV2.S at low or high dose, single or two shots; about 5 received placebo; per-sample allocation not given. At day 63 after the first vaccine or placebo injection, samples were drawn. An Ad26 vector that expressed Wuhan-strain SARS-CoV-2 spike constituted the vaccine. The assay was immunoSEQ multiplex PCR, and TCRdb's table has in-frame clones only and misses some. This table has approximately 240,000 clones, roughly 90% appearing once.

The TCR sequence derives from a person aged 18 to 65 who received the Ad26.COV2.S COVID-19 vaccine or a placebo. The V call is TRBV5-4, the J call TRBJ2-1, with a possible D match to TRBD1 (6 bases). The input for sequencing was peripheral blood, taken in a trial of Ad26.COV2.S vaccine versus placebo. CDR3 coding DNA: TGTGCCAGCAGCCCAAACAGGGAAGCGTACAATGAGCAGTTCTTC. It yields the protein CASSPNREAYNEQFF. Full variable domain (outside the CDR3, taken from reference TRBV5-4 and TRBJ2-1): ETGVTQSPTHLIKTRGQQVTLRCSSQSGHNTVSWYQQALGQGPQFIFQYYREEENGRGNFPPRFSGLQFPNYSSELNVNALELDDSALYLCASSPNREAYNEQFFGPGTRLTVL.